A single sample is the source of the 29 T cell receptor beta chains below, sequenced in a study of control samples from healthy donors and cancer patients. The repertoire was sequenced with immunoSEQ multiplex PCR; TCRdb's copy has only in-frame clones and lacks some. The table lists under 70,000 clones, roughly 90% of them singletons. What was sequenced was blood. The origin of the receptors is a man aged 50 to 59 in good health.

The chain recombines TRBV19 with TRBJ2-5, with a tentative D call TRBD1 (7 bases). This CDR3 spans 13 amino acids. Germline values: CDR1 LNHDA, CDR2 SQIVND (reference sequence). The ends were cut back, 9 bases at V and 5 bases at J, with 16 bases in the middle. The CDR3: CASQGGRPETQYF. CDR3 DNA: TGTGCCAGCCAGGGGGGCAGGCCGGAGACCCAGTACTTC.

The chain is built from TRBV4-1 and TRBJ2-5; possibly TRBD2 for D (5 bases). CDR1 is MGHRA and CDR2 is YSYEKL in the germline V gene. The CDR3 covers 15 residues. With 0 bases removed from V and 5 bases from J, the gap between germline ends came to 13 bases. CDR3 DNA: TGCGCCAGCAGCCAAGACGACGGGAACTGGGAGACCCAGTACTTC. Amino acid sequence: CASSQDDGNWETQYF.

The rearrangement joins TRBV10-3 to TRBJ2-5; D not certain. The CDR3 loop spans 12 amino acids. Looked up from germline, CDR1 is ENHRY and CDR2 is SYGVKD. V was clipped by 0 bases and J by 5 bases, with 4 bases between them. CDR3 nucleotides: TGTGCCATCAGTGAGTCAGCTGAGACCCAGTACTTC. Its translation is CAISESAETQYF.

The count of this clone is one. The chain is built from TRBV5-5 and TRBJ1-1; D unresolved. The V end lost 5 bases, the J end lost 6 bases, and 14 bases lay between the germline ends. Germline CDR1 is SGHKS and CDR2 is YYEKEE (reference sequence). This CDR3 region has 13 residues. CDR3 nucleotide sequence: TGTGCCAGCAGACCATCCCCGTACGCTGAAGCTTTCTTT. Translation: CASRPSPYAEAFF.

The V and J genes are TRBV6-6 and TRBJ2-7, with D perhaps TRBD1 (6 bases). The CDR3 is 15 amino acids. The V and J ends lost 5 bases and 2 bases respectively, with 16 bases between them. Germline V CDR1 and CDR2: MNHNY, SVGAGI (reference sequence). The CDR3 DNA reads TGTGCCAGCAGTCTAGGGGCGACAGGAGCCTACGAGCAGTACTTC. Translating gives CASSLGATGAYEQYF.

This clone was recorded once. The chain couples TRBV28 to TRBJ1-5; TRBD1 matches 8 bases. The CDR3 length is 16 residues. The germline V gene has CDR1 MDHEN and CDR2 SYDVKM. V gave up 5 bases and J gave up 6 bases; unmatched junction bases: 12. The CDR3 spells CASSTTGVDPPQPQHF. The CDR3 coding sequence is TGTGCCAGCAGTACGACAGGGGTCGATCCCCCTCAGCCCCAGCATTTT.

The CDR3 protein is CASNPVEGHQPQHF. CDR3 sequence (DNA): TGTGCCAGCAACCCCGTGGAGGGTCATCAGCCCCAGCATTTT. The chain uses TRBV28 and TRBJ1-5; D remains ambiguous. This CDR3 comprises 14 residues. V lost 7 bases and J 5 bases, leaving 15 bases between the germline ends. Germline CDR1 is MDHEN and CDR2 is SYDVKM. The full variable domain, completed using reference TRBV28 and TRBJ1-5, is DVKVTQSSRYLVKRTGEKVFLECVQDMDHENMFWYRQDPGLGLRLIYFSYDVKMKEKGDIPEGYSVSREKKERFSLILESASTNQTSMYLCASNPVEGHQPQHFGDGTRLSIL.

This clone was seen once. This chain links TRBV18 with TRBJ2-2; unclear D gene. CDR1 and CDR2 from the germline V gene are KGHSH and LQKENI. V was trimmed by 0 bases and J by 8 bases, leaving 19 bases between them. The CDR3 sequence is 17 residues long. In DNA, the CDR3 is TGTGCCAGCTCACCACCGGTGTCCCAAGCTCTCCCTGGGGAGCTGTTTTTT. It encodes CASSPPVSQALPGELFF.

The V and J genes are TRBV3-1 (or the pseudogene TRBV3-2) and TRBJ2-1; TRBD2 agrees at 10 bases. The V and J ends lost 4 bases and 4 bases, in that order; junction bases with no gene match: 10. CDR3 size: 17 residues. Germline assignment: CDR1 LGHDT and CDR2 YNNKEL (reference sequence). The CDR3 DNA reads as TGTGCCAGCAGCCGAATAGGACTAGCGGAATTTTACAATGAGCAGTTCTTC. The encoded protein is CASSRIGLAEFYNEQFF.

The CDR3 is CASSPGEGSSSNQPQHF. In DNA form, the CDR3 reads TGTGCCAGCTCCCCGGGTGAGGGGTCATCAAGCAATCAGCCCCAGCATTTT. This chain connects TRBV18 to TRBJ1-5; the D gene is possibly TRBD1 (5 bases). The germline V gene has CDR1 KGHSH and CDR2 LQKENI. The length of the CDR3 is 17 residues. With 6 bases removed from V and 1 base from J, the gap between germline ends came to 19 bases.

The V gene is TRBV11-2, the J gene TRBJ1-3, with D perhaps matching TRBD1 (5 bases). Trimming stripped 11 bases from V and 2 bases from J, with 22 bases between. The CDR3 loop spans 16 amino acids. Germline CDR1 reads SGHAT; CDR2 reads FQNNGV. CDR3 in DNA: TGTGCCTGGGAGCGAGGTAGAGGGGAGACTGGAAACACCATATATTTT. Translating it yields CAWERGRGETGNTIYF.

The chain recombines TRBV5-1 with TRBJ2-1; 9 bases are a match to TRBD1. The CDR3 totals 15 residues. In germline, CDR1 is SGHRS, CDR2 YFSETQ. Trimming took 1 base from V and 6 from J; bases not matched to a gene: 5. The CDR3 region is CASSLRQGGTNEQFF. The CDR3, as DNA: TGCGCCAGCAGCTTGCGACAGGGGGGGACCAATGAGCAGTTCTTC.

CDR3 bases: TGTGCCAGCACCTTTGGCACCCAAGTGGGGCAAGAGACCCAGTACTTC. Translation: CASTFGTQVGQETQYF. The gene calls are TRBV7-8 and TRBJ2-5; D is unclear. This CDR3 has 16 residues. V dropped 7 bases and J dropped 2 bases, with 20 bases sitting between them. From germline, CDR1 is SGHVS and CDR2 FQNEAQ.

The chain links TRBV29-1 to TRBJ2-3; D is ambiguous. V lost 6 bases and J 2 bases, leaving 6 bases between the germline ends. The CDR3 runs 11 residues. The germline CDR1 and CDR2 sequences are SQVTM and ANQGSEA. This CDR3 reads CSVALTDTQYF. The CDR3 nucleotides read TGCAGCGTGGCCCTCACAGATACGCAGTATTTT.

This clone occurred once. This rearrangement joins TRBV5-8 to TRBJ2-5; 8 nucleotides agree with TRBD1. Trimming at V came to 4 bases and at J to 5 bases, leaving 7 bases not matched to a gene. The CDR3 is 14 amino acids. Germline CDR1 reads SGHTS; CDR2 reads YDEGEE. This CDR3 reads CASSTRQGRETQYF. DNA for the CDR3: TGTGCCAGCAGCACCAGACAGGGGCGGGAGACCCAGTACTTC.

The genes are TRBV27 and TRBJ2-6; TRBD1 is a possible D gene (6 bases). The ends were cut back, 5 bases at V and 1 base at J, with 18 bases in the middle. The CDR3 is made up of 18 amino acids. Germline V gene lookup returns CDR1 MNHEY and CDR2 SMNVEV (reference sequence). CDR3 loop: CASSPTGFPPSGANVLTF. The CDR3 DNA follows: TGTGCCAGCAGTCCGACAGGTTTCCCTCCTTCTGGGGCCAACGTCCTGACTTTC.

About this clone itself: Mismatch with germline at one junction end may stem from a read error. V and J are TRBV10-3 and TRBJ2-7; either TRBD1 or TRBD2 may supply D (5 bases each). The CDR3 loop spans 12 amino acids. Germline CDR1 and CDR2: ENHRY and SYGVKD. The CDR3 DNA is TGTGCCATCAGTGAAGCCGGGACCCTCATGTTCTTC. Translation: CAISEAGTLMFF.

This clone was observed a handful of times. The chain uses TRBV7-9 and TRBJ1-5, with D uncertain. V lost 0 bases, J lost 2 bases, and 11 bases lay in between. Germline CDR1 SEHNR, CDR2 FQNEAQ (reference sequence). The CDR3 has 16 amino acids. This CDR3 reads CASSLAAGGGNQPQHF. The CDR3 DNA reads as TGTGCCAGCAGCTTAGCCGCGGGAGGCGGCAATCAGCCCCAGCATTTT.

Comment on this clone: The same CDR3 can be traced to other DNA sequences in this sample. The rearrangement uses TRBV5-1 and TRBJ1-5; tentative D call: TRBD1 (5 bases). The CDR3 length is 14 residues. The germline CDR1 and CDR2 sequences are SGHRS and YFSETQ. The V gene lost 3 bases and the J gene lost 4 bases, with 11 bases spanning the gap. The CDR3 sequence is CASSSGGGNQPQHF. The CDR3 bases are TGCGCCAGCAGCTCCGGGGGGGGGAATCAGCCCCAGCATTTT.

Only a few counts were recorded for this clone. The chain combines TRBV3-1 (or the pseudogene TRBV3-2) with TRBJ2-5, with 7 bases fitting TRBD2. CDR3 size: 15 residues. Germline assignment: CDR1 LGHDT and CDR2 YNNKEL (reference sequence). The trim removed 1 base at V and 1 base at J, leaving 3 bases unmatched. This CDR3 reads CASSQGRTSQETQYF. The CDR3 DNA reads as TGTGCCAGCAGCCAAGGGAGGACTAGCCAAGAGACCCAGTACTTC.

This sequence joins TRBV21-1 and TRBJ2-2; the table's D gene call, TRBD2, was not cross checked with the DNA. TRBV21-1 is recorded as a pseudogene. This CDR3 comprises 21 residues. CDR3 DNA: TGTGCCAGCAGCAGACCATATAGACTAGCGGGAGGGCCGGGAAGGACCGGGGAGCTGTTTTTT. Translation gives CASSRPYRLAGGPGRTGELFF.

A word on this clone: This sample includes further DNA sequences coding for the same CDR3. The V gene is TRBV3-1 (or the pseudogene TRBV3-2), the J gene TRBJ2-7; 9 bases match TRBD1. J lost 3 bases, V lost 3 bases, and 3 bases had no gene match. There are 14 residues in the CDR3. The germline V gene has CDR1 LGHDT and CDR2 YNNKEL (reference sequence). CDR3 coding DNA: TGTGCCAGCAGCCACCGGGACAGGGACTACGAGCAGTACTTC. It translates to CASSHRDRDYEQYF.

This clone was seen just once. The chain employs TRBV6-5 and TRBJ1-6; no reliable D call. Germline V gene data show CDR1 as MNHEY and CDR2 as SVGAGI. The CDR3 runs to 15 residues. Trimming removed 7 bases from V and 9 bases from J, with 19 bases in between. CDR3 sequence (DNA): TGTGCCAGCACCACACCCACCCTCAAGGGTTCACCCCTCCACTTT. It is translated as CASTTPTLKGSPLHF.

J is TRBJ2-3 and V is TRBV7-2; no firm D call. Germline CDR1 and CDR2: SGHTA and FQGNSA. V dropped 5 bases and J dropped 3 bases, with 9 bases sitting between them. The CDR3 has 13 residues. CDR3 in amino acids: CASSLGGTDTQYF. In nucleotides, the CDR3 is TGTGCCAGCAGCCTGGGTGGTACAGATACGCAGTATTTT.

In its sample, this clone was seen once. The V gene is TRBV19, the J gene TRBJ1-2; D is perhaps TRBD1 (5 bases). With 3 bases removed from V and 6 bases from J, the gap between germline ends came to 11 bases. The CDR3 runs 13 residues. Germline CDR1 is LNHDA and CDR2 is SQIVND (reference sequence). The CDR3 region is CASSMYGHDGYTF. CDR3 in DNA: TGTGCCAGTAGTATGTACGGACATGATGGCTACACCTTC.

This clone was counted a few times. The chain links TRBV5-6 to TRBJ1-1; perhaps TRBD1 as D (5 bases). Germline lookup yields CDR1 SGHDT and CDR2 YYEEEE. V lost 3 bases and J lost 0, with 9 bases in between. The CDR3 runs 14 residues. The CDR3 reads CASSSQGLNTEAFF. The CDR3 coding sequence is TGTGCCAGCAGCTCGCAGGGATTGAACACTGAAGCTTTCTTT.

J is TRBJ2-7 and V is TRBV27; no reliable D call. The V gene lost 3 bases and the J gene lost 1 base, with 13 bases spanning the gap. The CDR3 extends over 15 amino acids. The germline CDR1 and CDR2 sequences are MNHEY and SMNVEV (reference sequence). The CDR3 nucleotides are TGTGCCAGCAGTTTGGGGTGGGAAAGGTCCTACGAGCAGTACTTC. This sequence encodes CASSLGWERSYEQYF.

V gene TRBV7-9 combines with J gene TRBJ2-7, with TRBD2 identical over 11 bases. CDR1 is SEHNR, CDR2 FQNEAQ, per germline (reference sequence). CDR3 length equals 15 residues. V lost 4 bases, J lost 4 bases, and 6 bases stayed unmatched. The CDR3 sequence: CASSSPSGRFYEQYF. CDR3 nucleotide sequence: TGTGCCAGCAGCTCGCCTAGCGGGAGGTTTTACGAGCAGTACTTC.

Only one count was recorded for this clone. The rearrangement links TRBV11-2 to TRBJ1-1; a possible D gene is TRBD1 (6 bases). Germline V gene sequence: CDR1 SGHAT, CDR2 FQNNGV. The CDR3 covers 13 residues. The V and J ends lost 1 base and 4 bases respectively, with 7 bases between them. CDR3 coding DNA: TGTGCCAGCAGCTTAGGGGGGCCCACTGAAGCTTTCTTT. This gives the protein CASSLGGPTEAFF.